One sample yielded the 3 T cell receptor beta chains listed below, sequenced in a study of identical twins. TCRdb passed the 5' RACE reads through MiXCR, listing each CDR3 protein once. The table lists hundreds of thousands of distinct CDR3 sequences, around a sixth of them singletons, with around 12% in the top ten. Separately, the same data were catalogued under a study of T cells expressing NK-cell markers.

Sequencing was done on a sample of PBMCs. These receptors originate from a woman aged 18-29 years in good health.

The chain combines TRBV6-5 with TRBJ1-1; D remains ambiguous. Germline CDR1 reads MNHEY; CDR2 reads SVGAGI. The V end lost 0 bases, the J end lost 7 bases, and 3 bases lay between the germline ends. This CDR3 spans 11 amino acids. CDR3 nucleotides: TGTGCCAGCAGTTACTCCCTTGAAGCTTTCTTT. Amino acid sequence: CASSYSLEAFF.

There are a few counts of this clonotype. This rearrangement joins TRBV6-2 or TRBV6-3 to TRBJ2-5, with D perhaps matching TRBD1 or TRBD2 (5 bases each). V lost 5 bases and J 2 bases, leaving 18 bases between the germline ends. The CDR3 has 16 amino acids. CDR1 and CDR2 from the germline V gene are MNHEY and SVGEGT. Here the CDR3 reads CASSLRDRGDQETQYF. The CDR3 DNA reads as TGTGCCAGCAGTCTCCGGGACCGAGGGGATCAAGAGACCCAGTACTTC.

This clonotype was recorded a few times. The rearrangement links TRBV12-3 or TRBV12-4 to TRBJ1-5, with no clear D. The CDR3 spans 13 residues. Trimming took 7 bases from V and 3 from J, leaving 10 bases between them. The CDR3 bases are TGTGCCAGCATGATCGGGGTCAATCAGCCCCAGCATTTT. It specifies CASMIGVNQPQHF.